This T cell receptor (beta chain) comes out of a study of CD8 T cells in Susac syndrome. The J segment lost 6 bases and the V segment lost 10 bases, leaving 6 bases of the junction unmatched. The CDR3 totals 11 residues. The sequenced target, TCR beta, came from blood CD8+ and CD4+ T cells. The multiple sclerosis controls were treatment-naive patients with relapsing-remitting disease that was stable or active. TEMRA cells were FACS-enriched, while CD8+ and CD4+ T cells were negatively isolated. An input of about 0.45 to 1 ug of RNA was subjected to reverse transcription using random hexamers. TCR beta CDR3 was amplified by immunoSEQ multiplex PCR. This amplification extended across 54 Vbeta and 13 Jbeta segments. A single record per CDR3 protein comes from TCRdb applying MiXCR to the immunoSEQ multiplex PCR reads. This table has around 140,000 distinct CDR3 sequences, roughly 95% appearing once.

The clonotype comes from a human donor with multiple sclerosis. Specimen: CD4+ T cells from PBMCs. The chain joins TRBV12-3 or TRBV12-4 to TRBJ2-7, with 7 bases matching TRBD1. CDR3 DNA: TGTGCCACAGCCAACAGGGGCGAGCAGTACTTC. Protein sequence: CATANRGEQYF.